These T cell receptor beta chains were read from a single sample in a study of blood T cell repertoires in COVID-19. TCRdb's copy holds only in-frame clones and misses some; the assay was immunoSEQ multiplex PCR. This table has some 180,000 clones, about 80% appearing once. The sequencing input was peripheral blood. The receptor set was obtained from a woman in her fifties or sixties with active or convalescent COVID-19. Both conserved end residues are part of each CDR3. The D gene is left open where the match is weak. Some rows mark clone size as missing; the rest say once, few, many or name a class of expanded clone.

abundance | j_gene | d_gene | v_gene | CDR3nt | CDR3aa
- | TRBJ2-3 | TRBD2 | TRBV7-2 | TGTGCCAGCAGCTTAGGGGCTAGCGGGGGCACAGATACGCAGTATTTT | CASSLGASGGTDTQYF
- | TRBJ1-4 | TRBD1 | TRBV30 | TGTGCCTGGAGACGGGGACAGTTTAATGAAAAACTGTTTTTT | CAWRRGQFNEKLFF
- | TRBJ2-1 | TRBD2 | TRBV28 | TGTGCCAGCAGACCTAGCGGGGGGACCCTAGATGAGCAGTTCTTC | CASRPSGGTLDEQFF
- | TRBJ2-1 | TRBD2 | TRBV27 | TGTGCCAGCAGTAGGGGCAGCGGGAGCTCCTACAATGAGCAGTTCTTC | CASSRGSGSSYNEQFF
once | TRBJ1-4 | TRBD1 | TRBV19 | TGTGCCAGTAGTGGACAGGGGGCGCGTGAAAAACTGTTTTTT | CASSGQGAREKLFF
- | TRBJ1-4 | TRBD1 | TRBV12-5 | TGTGCTAGTGGTTTGGGGGACAGGTCTAATGAAAAACTGTTTTTT | CASGLGDRSNEKLFF
- | TRBJ2-2 | - | TRBV7-2 | TGTGCCAGCACACCACATGCAGGAGGCCTGGCCACCGGGGAGCTGTTTTTT | CASTPHAGGLATGELFF
- | TRBJ2-2 | - | TRBV5-5 | TGTGCCAGCAGCTTGGCAGGGATCGGGGAGCTGTTTTTT | CASSLAGIGELFF
- | TRBJ1-4 | - | TRBV18 | TGTGCCAGCTCACGGGCACAGGCTGCAACTAATGAAAAACTGTTTTTT | CASSRAQAATNEKLFF
- | TRBJ1-6 | TRBD1 | TRBV25-1 | TGTGCCAGCAGTCCAGGGGGGACAGTCTTCCTAGCCCTCCACTTT | CASSPGGTVFLALHF
- | TRBJ1-2 | TRBD1 | TRBV6-5 | TGTGCCAGCAGCGGTAGCGGACAGGGGAGCGGCTACACCTTC | CASSGSGQGSGYTF
- | TRBJ1-1 | TRBD1 | TRBV11-3 | TGTGCCAGCAGCGCCCGGGACAGGAGGTTGAACACTGAAGCTTTCTTT | CASSARDRRLNTEAFF
- | TRBJ1-5 | - | TRBV6-5 | TGTGCCAGCAGTCCCACGGGGGGTGGTCAGCCCCAGCATTTT | CASSPTGGGQPQHF
once | TRBJ1-2 | TRBD1 | TRBV7-9 | TGTGCCAGCAGCACAGCCGGGACAGGATCCCGCTATGGCTACACCTTC | CASSTAGTGSRYGYTF
- | TRBJ2-3 | - | TRBV6-2/TRBV6-3 | TGTGCCAGCAGTTACGGGACAACTAGCACAGATACGCAGTATTTT | CASSYGTTSTDTQYF